A selection of T cell receptor beta chains follows, all from one sample in a study of T cells in Graves' hyperthyroidism and ophthalmopathy. In TCRdb, the multiplex PCR reads were re-called with MiXCR into one record per CDR3 protein. Here the sample spans about 690,000 distinct CDR3 sequences, 17% being singletons. The sample comprised blood. These receptors were collected from a man aged 50-60 years with Graves' hyperthyroidism. CDR3s include the opening cysteine and the closing phenylalanine or tryptophan. The order of the fields is clone size, D gene, J gene, V gene, CDR3 protein, CDR3 DNA. The D gene is left open where the match is weak. Expanded clones get a size class; other rows say once, few or many, or leave the size out.

clone_size: many; d_call: .; j_call: TRBJ1-4; v_call: TRBV4-2; cdr3_aa: CASSQDDRGNEKLFF; cdr3_nt: TGTGCCAGCAGCCAAGATGATAGGGGTAATGAAAAACTGTTTTTT
clone_size: many; d_call: .; j_call: TRBJ1-1; v_call: TRBV29-1; cdr3_aa: CSASGRGFLGEAFF; cdr3_nt: TGCAGCGCTAGTGGTAGGGGGTTTCTGGGTGAAGCTTTCTTT
clone_size: .; d_call: TRBD1; j_call: TRBJ2-7; v_call: TRBV19; cdr3_aa: CASSTQATGTGLYEQYF; cdr3_nt: TGTGCCAGTAGTACTCAAGCGACCGGGACAGGGTTGTACGAGCAGTACTTC
clone_size: .; d_call: .; j_call: TRBJ1-2; v_call: TRBV3-1; cdr3_aa: CASSQRENYGYTF; cdr3_nt: TGTGCCAGCAGCCAGAGGGAAAACTATGGCTACACCTTC
clone_size: many; d_call: TRBD1; j_call: TRBJ1-4; v_call: TRBV28; cdr3_aa: CASSLRTGRDEKLFF; cdr3_nt: TGTGCCAGCAGTCTTCGGACAGGGAGGGATGAAAAACTGTTTTTT
clone_size: .; d_call: TRBD1; j_call: TRBJ2-1; v_call: TRBV12-3/TRBV12-4; cdr3_aa: CATSLKGQGARSEQFF; cdr3_nt: TGTGCCACCAGTTTAAAGGGTCAGGGGGCGCGTAGTGAGCAGTTCTTC
clone_size: many; d_call: .; j_call: TRBJ2-3; v_call: TRBV18; cdr3_aa: CASSPTLARGVHTQYF; cdr3_nt: TGTGCCAGCTCACCAACCTTAGCCCGGGGAGTCCATACGCAGTATTTT
clone_size: many; d_call: TRBD2; j_call: TRBJ2-1; v_call: TRBV2; cdr3_aa: CASKVIAGGYNEQFF; cdr3_nt: TGTGCCAGCAAAGTGATCGCGGGAGGTTACAATGAGCAGTTCTTC
clone_size: many; d_call: TRBD2; j_call: TRBJ2-1; v_call: TRBV2; cdr3_aa: CASSEDNSGIFQFF; cdr3_nt: TGTGCCAGCAGTGAGGATAATAGCGGGATTTTTCAGTTCTTC
clone_size: many; d_call: TRBD2; j_call: TRBJ2-3; v_call: TRBV2; cdr3_aa: CASSDPTSGSFTDTQYF; cdr3_nt: TGTGCCAGCAGTGACCCGACTAGCGGGAGTTTCACAGATACGCAGTATTTT
clone_size: .; d_call: .; j_call: TRBJ2-7; v_call: TRBV12-3/TRBV12-4; cdr3_aa: CASRTGQAGSSYEQYF; cdr3_nt: TGTGCCAGCAGAACGGGGCAGGCGGGATCCTCCTACGAGCAGTACTTC
clone_size: many; d_call: TRBD1; j_call: TRBJ2-7; v_call: TRBV10-3; cdr3_aa: CAIAPGQGSYEQYF; cdr3_nt: TGTGCCATCGCACCGGGACAGGGCTCCTACGAGCAGTACTTC
clone_size: few; d_call: TRBD2; j_call: TRBJ2-7; v_call: TRBV19; cdr3_aa: CASSIKAGVGEQYF; cdr3_nt: TGTGCCAGTAGTATAAAAGCGGGAGTAGGCGAGCAGTACTTC
clone_size: .; d_call: TRBD1; j_call: TRBJ2-1; v_call: TRBV6-5; cdr3_aa: CASSYHGQGGRNEQFF; cdr3_nt: TGTGCCAGCAGTTACCATGGACAGGGGGGACGGAATGAGCAGTTCTTC
clone_size: once; d_call: .; j_call: TRBJ2-7; v_call: TRBV29-1; cdr3_aa: CSYQRGFSYEQYF; cdr3_nt: TGCAGTTACCAGAGGGGGTTTTCCTACGAGCAGTACTTC
clone_size: .; d_call: .; j_call: TRBJ1-1; v_call: TRBV5-1; cdr3_aa: CASSSQGGQMNTEAFF; cdr3_nt: TGCGCCAGCAGCTCTCAGGGAGGCCAAATGAACACTGAAGCTTTCTTT
clone_size: many; d_call: .; j_call: TRBJ2-5; v_call: TRBV12-3/TRBV12-4; cdr3_aa: CASSLNEGVQETQYF; cdr3_nt: TGTGCCAGCAGTTTGAATGAGGGAGTCCAAGAGACCCAGTACTTC
clone_size: .; d_call: .; j_call: TRBJ1-3; v_call: TRBV10-2; cdr3_aa: CASTVGQGGNTIYF; cdr3_nt: TGCGCCAGCACTGTCGGCCAGGGTGGAAACACCATATATTTT
clone_size: few; d_call: .; j_call: TRBJ2-5; v_call: TRBV20-1; cdr3_aa: CSVTLWETQYF; cdr3_nt: TGCAGTGTCACCTTATGGGAGACCCAGTACTTC
clone_size: many; d_call: .; j_call: TRBJ2-3; v_call: TRBV2; cdr3_aa: CASRPLGGASTDTQYF; cdr3_nt: TGTGCCAGCAGGCCCTTGGGCGGAGCTAGCACAGATACGCAGTATTTT
clone_size: many; d_call: TRBD2; j_call: TRBJ2-1; v_call: TRBV3-1; cdr3_aa: CASSQASGGNNEQFF; cdr3_nt: TGTGCCAGCAGCCAGGCTAGCGGGGGGAACAATGAGCAGTTCTTC
clone_size: many; d_call: .; j_call: TRBJ1-1; v_call: TRBV10-3; cdr3_aa: CAISELDSLNTEAFF; cdr3_nt: TGTGCCATCAGTGAGCTGGACAGTCTGAACACTGAAGCTTTCTTT
clone_size: many; d_call: .; j_call: TRBJ2-3; v_call: TRBV7-9; cdr3_aa: CASSSMGTDTQYF; cdr3_nt: TGTGCCAGCAGCTCGATGGGCACAGATACGCAGTATTTT
clone_size: .; d_call: TRBD2; j_call: TRBJ2-2; v_call: TRBV3-1; cdr3_aa: CASSNRAGANTGELFF; cdr3_nt: TGTGCCAGCAGCAACCGAGCGGGAGCGAACACCGGGGAGCTGTTTTTT
clone_size: .; d_call: .; j_call: TRBJ2-3; v_call: TRBV19; cdr3_aa: CASSIGLADTQYF; cdr3_nt: TGTGCCAGTAGTATTGGGTTGGCAGATACGCAGTATTTT
clone_size: .; d_call: TRBD1; j_call: TRBJ1-5; v_call: TRBV6-2/TRBV6-3; cdr3_aa: CASRDNRGTNQPQHF; cdr3_nt: TGTGCCAGCAGAGATAACAGGGGGACGAATCAGCCCCAGCATTTT
clone_size: .; d_call: .; j_call: TRBJ2-2; v_call: TRBV7-8; cdr3_aa: CASSGTTGYTGELFF; cdr3_nt: TGTGCCAGCAGCGGGACCACAGGATACACCGGGGAGCTGTTTTTT
clone_size: many; d_call: .; j_call: TRBJ2-1; v_call: TRBV12-5; cdr3_aa: CASGFGLYGEQFF; cdr3_nt: TGTGCTAGTGGTTTCGGCCTTTATGGTGAGCAGTTCTTC
clone_size: many; d_call: .; j_call: TRBJ1-1; v_call: TRBV24-1; cdr3_aa: CATSDWMNTEAFF; cdr3_nt: TGTGCCACCAGTGATTGGATGAACACTGAAGCTTTCTTT